The T cell receptor (beta chain) under discussion was sequenced for a study of T cell repertoires in cytomegalovirus infection. On the study more broadly: TCR beta signatures that were public indicated CMV infection and matching HLA type. Overall study findings and caveats: There were carriers of CMV plus the relevant HLA, and cumulative public TCR beta family frequency identified them. HLA-C-restricted TCR beta clonotypes specific for CMV led the ex vivo response.

The table lists this clonotype with a few counts. Its antigen is not known. The germline V gene has CDR1 DFQATT and CDR2 SNEGSKA (reference sequence). V lost 6 bases and J lost 9; bases outside the gene matches: 10. This CDR3 is built from 13 residues. TCRdb reanalysed the reads using MiXCR and keeps one entry per CDR3 protein. The data hold more than 85,000 distinct CDR3 sequences, with 16% observed a single time. The chain is built from TRBV20-1 and TRBJ2-7, with 11 positions matching TRBD1. The sequenced sample was PBMCs. The clonotype originates from a human donor in good health (CMV status not recorded). Some clones in this sample may be carry-over from other donors' samples. The CDR3 nucleotides are TGCAGTGCCCGTCCGGGACAGGGGGGCGTGCAGTACTTC. Translation: CSARPGQGGVQYF.